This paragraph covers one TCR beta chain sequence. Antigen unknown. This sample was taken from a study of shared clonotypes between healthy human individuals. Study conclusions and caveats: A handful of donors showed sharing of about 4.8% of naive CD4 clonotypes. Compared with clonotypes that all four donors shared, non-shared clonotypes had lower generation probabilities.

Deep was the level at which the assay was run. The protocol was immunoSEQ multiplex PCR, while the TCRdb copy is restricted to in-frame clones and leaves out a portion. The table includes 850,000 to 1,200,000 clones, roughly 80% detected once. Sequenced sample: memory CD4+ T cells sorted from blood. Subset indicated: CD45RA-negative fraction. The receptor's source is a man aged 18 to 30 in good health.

In nucleotides, the CDR3 is TGTGCCAGCAGAGGACAGGACAATGAGCAGTTCTTC. This codes for CASRGQDNEQFF. The chain is built from TRBV11-3 and TRBJ2-1; 7 nucleotides line up with TRBD1. The CDR3 runs to 12 residues. From germline, CDR1 is SGHNT and CDR2 YENEEA. The V gene end was trimmed by 6 bases and the J gene end by 5 bases; junction bases not matched to a gene: 1.